This T cell receptor beta chain is from a study of CD8 T cells in Susac syndrome. V lost 2 bases, J lost 4 bases, and 7 bases stayed unmatched. Germline V gene lookup returns CDR1 SQVTM and CDR2 ANQGSEA. The CDR3 is 14 residues long. Controls were healthy donors (matched for age and sex). TEMRA cells were FACS-enriched and CD8+ and CD4+ T cells negatively isolated. With random hexamers, roughly 0.45 to 1 ug RNA was reverse transcribed. An immunoSEQ multiplex PCR generated amplified TCR beta CDR3 products spanning 54 Vbeta and 13 Jbeta. A single record per CDR3 protein comes from TCRdb applying MiXCR to the immunoSEQ multiplex PCR reads. The profile shows more than 100,000 distinct CDR3 sequences, 90% to 95% of them singletons.

The J gene is TRBJ1-1, the V gene TRBV29-1; 7 bases are shared with TRBD1. This clonotype originated in a human donor in good health. Sequenced: CD4+ T cells from PBMCs. Written as DNA, the CDR3 is TGCAGCGTTGAATTAAGGGGGCGATTCACTGAAGCTTTCTTT. Its translation: CSVELRGRFTEAFF.